This T cell receptor (beta chain) is drawn from a study of a mutant IDH1 vaccine in newly diagnosed glioma (dated by TCRdb to 2020 to 2023). Background on the whole study: Eight vaccinations were administered to patients in weeks 1, 3, 5, 7, 11, 15, 19 and 23, corresponding to visits V03 through V10. Peripheral blood was drawn at six visits: V03 (baseline), V05, V07, V10, V12 and V13. Longitudinal TCRB deep sequencing was performed for about two dozen treated patients wherever samples were available for exploratory analyses. Prior to enrollment, standard therapy consisting of radiotherapy alone, temozolomide alone, or radiochemotherapy with temozolomide had been administered to patients, with the combination being received by most patients. Of the approximately 33 treated patients, around 60% were male and approximately 40% were female, and a mean age of roughly 40 years was recorded. In the chemotherapy-containing groups, vaccination started alongside temozolomide cycles, whereas in patients who had radiotherapy alone it started 4-6 weeks after radiotherapy. Findings and caveats that apply to the study as a whole: Availability determined which PBMC samples were chosen for TCRB deep sequencing. The authors stated that sample limitations prevented analyses of patient blood samples from being reproduced. Changes in the top peripheral T cell clonotypes picked up by TCRB sequencing did not appear to be linked to pseudoprogression. Immune responses induced by the vaccine were seen in around 93% of patients across multiple MHC alleles.

From the germline V gene, CDR1 is SGDLS and CDR2 is YYNGEE. Reading from cysteine to phenylalanine, the CDR3 counts 17 amino acids. Of all the DNA, just the CDR3 is kept, 51 bases in frame from base 1. Compared with germline, V lacks 4 bases and J lacks 3 bases; bases without a gene match: 11. As for this clone: No antigen is known for it. The record has no base qualities; no much larger clone is one base away.

The time point label of this sample denotes: week 5, during vaccination. Every vaccine dose consisted of 300 ug of a 20-mer mutant IDH1 peptide in Montanide, administered subcutaneously together with topical imiquimod. The donors had newly diagnosed IDH1-mutant astrocytomas of WHO grade 3 or 4 that showed loss of nuclear ATRX. The samples were drawn from NOA16, a multicentre, single-arm, open-label phase I trial in Germany that tested a mutant IDH1 peptide vaccine in humans for the first time. Genomic DNA for TCRB sequencing was isolated from EDTA blood with the DNeasy Blood and Tissue Kit. Receptors were amplified or captured by the immunoSEQ multiplex PCR assay. Rearranged TCR beta chain sequences were amplified using the hsTCRB Kit according to the manufacturer's protocol. Sequencing of TCRB libraries was carried out on an Illumina MiSeq. As for the original processing: The proprietary platform of the kit vendor was used for demultiplexing, trimming and gene mapping. Sourced from immuneACCESS, this table was stored by TCRdb with only in-frame sequences that have V and J called. A share of the clones is absent; for the studies checked, an unresolved V gene accounts for under half, and the remainder has no known explanation. Clone size and the V and J calls come from that table; the DNA yielded D and trimming. Recorded for this sample are tens of thousands of clones; over 75% of them occurred a single time. In total, the top ten clones hold around 1.7% of the sample.

The origin of this receptor is a man aged 35-49 years with glioma. The sequencing used PBMCs, collected from a glioma patient whose treatment included an IDH1 peptide vaccine. Here the chain combines TRBV9 and TRBJ2-2; 8 bases in between match TRBD1. The CDR3 protein is CASSPDRVTGDTGELFF. In nucleotide form, the sequence is TGTGCCAGCAGCCCGGACAGGGTAACGGGGGACACCGGGGAGCTGTTTTTT.